The text below deals with one T cell receptor (beta chain). No antigen is known for it. Produced via immunoSEQ multiplex PCR; TCRdb's table is partial and in-frame only. The data contain roughly 120,000 clones, about 94% of them singletons. The data belong to a study of siplizumab effects on memory and regulatory T cells. Broader study findings: Reactions containing siplizumab showed mappable alloreactive CD4+ clones averaging about 70% Treg-derived, versus 25% to 30% in controls. Siplizumab significantly lowered the alloreactive sequences that could be traced to unstimulated CD4+ memory cells.

The sequencing input was non-Treg CD4+ T cells sorted from blood. The receptor was derived from a human donor in good health.

CDR3 coding DNA: TGTGCCTGGACCAACCAGAGGGACGCTGGAAACACCATATATTTT. Translated: CAWTNQRDAGNTIYF. The genes are TRBV30 and TRBJ1-3; D possibly corresponds to TRBD1 (5 bases). The CDR3 contains 15 residues. Germline CDR1 is GTSNPN and CDR2 is SVGIG (reference sequence). V was pared by 4 bases and J by 2 bases, with 15 bases between.